This TCR beta chain is from a study of blood T cell repertoires in COVID-19 (TCRdb year 2020). With regard to the full study: Recovered participants in ImmuneRACE Cohort 3 were defined by two consecutive negative NP/OP PCR tests, clearance by a healthcare professional, or resolution of symptoms. Samples covering the acute and convalescent phases of COVID-19 were provided by collaborators in the United States, Italy and Spain. The prospective study material was composed of cDNA or gDNA derived from T cells, B-cell-depleted T cells, or PBMCs. The dataset comprised deeply sampled blood TCRbeta repertoires from subjects exposed to, actively infected with, or recovered from COVID-19. The repertoires were made available in a free public database intended to serve as a resource for research on the immune response to SARS-CoV-2. The samples were drawn from two sources: the first 160 participants of the ongoing ImmuneRACE study, and 950 to 1,500 subjects contributed by 6 global collaborators. Nearly every sample came with metadata listing a de-identified subject ID, COVID-19 status, age in years and sex. Where available, HLA class I and class II types were taken from metadata supplied by the sample provider and were not determined by assay-based typing. The investigation overall reported the following: The quantity of clinical and demographic metadata differed by source and by participant and was supplied without curation.

Trimming takes 8 bases off V and 6 bases off J; junction bases not matched to a gene: 7. The CDR3 numbers 14 residues from cysteine through phenylalanine. CDR3 DNA only is kept here, 42 bases in frame from base 1. Reading the germline V gene (reference sequence) gives CDR1 MNHEY and CDR2 SMNVEV. The immunoSEQ Assay, a bias-controlled multiplex PCR, was used to amplify TCRbeta CDR3 regions from genomic DNA. As for the authors' bioinformatics: The number of nucleated cells in each sample was estimated from the amplification of reference gene primers within the assay. Sequence reads were collapsed and filtered to measure the absolute abundance of every unique TCRbeta CDR3 rearrangement. For each sample, productive Simpson clonality was calculated as the square root of Simpson's diversity index over productive rearrangements. TCRdb took this table from immuneACCESS and kept in-frame rearrangements with V and J called. Such tables lack part of the clones; where checked against another copy, unresolved V genes explain under half of the gap, and the rest is unexplained. V and J calls and clone size come straight from that table; D and trimming were deduced from the DNA. In this sample the table shows about 170,000 clones, 70% to 85% of which occur a single time. About 20% of the sample is taken by the ten largest.

This clone was recorded a few times. Its target antigen remains unknown. Within one base of it there is no much larger clone, and no base qualities were kept. In the prospective study, participants were roughly 18 to 95 years old, resided in approximately 22 geographic areas of the United States, and were enrolled through a virtual design. In the prospective study, participants were assigned to cohorts based on the clinical history participants reported in a screening survey and a study questionnaire. In the prospective study, whole blood, serum and a nasopharyngeal or oropharyngeal swab were collected from each participant by mobile phlebotomists. Over a roughly 2-month period, participants in the prospective study had the option of providing additional blood draws and questionnaires. Before DNA extraction, blood samples from the prospective study were shipped at room temperature or frozen.

This receptor was identified in a woman aged 70-85 years in a cohort exposed to, infected with or recovered from COVID-19 (not recorded which). The source material was PBMCs or T cells enriched from blood (not recorded which). The chain is assembled from TRBV27 and TRBJ2-1, with TRBD2 identical over 10 junction bases. The base sequence is TGTGCCAGCCACCCCCTAGCGGGAGCCAATGAGCAGTTCTTC. Its product reads: CASHPLAGANEQFF.